One and the same sample provided the 10 T cell receptor beta chains below, sequenced in a study of T cell responses to AZD1222 COVID-19 vaccine. TCRdb keeps only in-frame clones here, not all; method: immunoSEQ multiplex PCR. The sample carries 90,000 to 150,000 clones, around 88% recorded once. Sequencing was performed on peripheral blood, taken on day 0 of AZD1222 vaccination. Source of these receptors: an adult in good health.

This sequence joins TRBV11-2 and TRBJ2-4; D might be TRBD2 (6 bases). In germline, CDR1 is SGHAT, CDR2 FQNNGV. The V gene lost 0 bases and the J gene lost 2 bases, with 17 bases spanning the gap. The CDR3 loop spans 18 amino acids. CDR3 sequence: CASSLDMGLPLPKNIQYF. CDR3 sequence (DNA): TGTGCCAGCAGCTTAGATATGGGACTCCCTTTACCCAAAAACATTCAGTACTTC.

The rearrangement joins TRBV28 to TRBJ1-4; D not resolved. CDR1 and CDR2 from the germline V gene are MDHEN and SYDVKM. Between the trimmed V and J ends, which lost 4 bases and 8 bases, there was a span of 17 bases. The CDR3 is made up of 15 amino acids. CDR3 DNA sequence: TGTGCCAGCAGTTCGAGCCACAAGGGCCGAGAAAAACTGTTTTTT. It translates to CASSSSHKGREKLFF.

The chain couples TRBV24-1 to TRBJ2-7, with D uncertain. Trimming pared 8 bases from V and 6 bases from J, leaving 13 bases between. The V gene's germline CDR1 is KGHDR and CDR2 SFDVKD. This CDR3 has 12 residues. The CDR3 sequence is CATTRMRSEQYF. CDR3 nucleotides: TGTGCCACCACGAGAATGCGGAGCGAGCAGTACTTC.

The J gene is TRBJ2-7, the V gene TRBV3-1 (or the pseudogene TRBV3-2), with TRBD2 matching over 9 bases. The CDR3 consists of 16 residues. The germline CDR1 and CDR2 sequences are LGHDT and YNNKEL (reference sequence). Trimming removed 4 bases from V and 0 bases from J; junction bases left unmatched: 7. The CDR3 reads CASSPVAGAFSYEQYF. CDR3 sequence (DNA): TGTGCCAGCAGCCCAGTAGCGGGGGCCTTCTCCTACGAGCAGTACTTC.

The V gene is TRBV5-1, the J gene TRBJ2-1, with a tentative D call TRBD2 (5 bases). Germline CDR1 reads SGHRS; CDR2 reads YFSETQ. Trimming took 1 base from V and 8 from J, leaving 10 bases between them. The CDR3 totals 13 residues. This chain's CDR3 is CASSLRLADEQFF. The DNA for the CDR3 is TGCGCCAGCAGCTTGAGGCTAGCAGATGAGCAGTTCTTC.

CDR3: CASSLGQPADEQYF. The CDR3 DNA reads as TGCGCCAGCAGCCTGGGACAACCCGCCGACGAGCAGTACTTC. This chain uses TRBV5-1 with TRBJ2-7, with TRBD1 as a possible D gene (6 bases). CDR3 length: 14 amino acids. Between the trimmed V and J ends, which lost 4 bases and 5 bases, there was a span of 16 bases. The germline V gene encodes CDR1 SGHRS and CDR2 YFSETQ.

The V gene is TRBV29-1, the J gene TRBJ2-1, with TRBD2 matching 9 bases. This CDR3 has 13 amino acids. The germline V gene has CDR1 SQVTM and CDR2 ANQGSEA. J was trimmed by 7 bases and V by 4 bases; bases with no gene match: 5. This CDR3 reads CSVVAGGPNEQFF. The CDR3, as DNA: TGCAGCGTTGTTGCGGGGGGGCCGAATGAGCAGTTCTTC.

The chain has TRBV2 and TRBJ2-5, with TRBD2 identical over 7 bases. The CDR3 covers 15 residues. Per germline, CDR1 SNHLY and CDR2 FYNNEI. After removal of 7 bases from V and 5 bases from J, the junction contained 13 bases not matched to a gene. CDR3 protein: CASTPHEAGGETQYF. The DNA of the CDR3 is TGTGCCAGCACCCCCCACGAAGCCGGGGGGGAGACCCAGTACTTC.

CDR3 sequence reads: CASSYDRVHEQYF. For the CDR3, the DNA is TGTGCCAGCAGTTACGACAGGGTCCACGAGCAGTACTTC. This sequence joins TRBV6-5 and TRBJ2-7, with 7 bases fitting TRBD1. Germline CDR1 MNHEY, CDR2 SVGAGI. This CDR3 comprises 13 residues. The V gene end was trimmed by 2 bases and the J gene end by 5 bases; junction bases not matched to a gene: 3.

The genes are TRBV7-2 and TRBJ1-6; TRBD1 matches 7 bases. The length of the CDR3 is 15 residues. Trimming removed 4 bases from V and 4 bases from J; junction bases left unmatched: 4. Germline CDR1 reads SGHTA; CDR2 reads FQGNSA. CDR3: CASSSTGSYNSPLHF. The DNA of the CDR3 is TGTGCCAGCAGCTCGACAGGGTCTTATAATTCACCCCTCCACTTT. Full variable domain (rest looked up from reference TRBV7-2 and TRBJ1-6): GAGVSQSPSNKVTEKGKDVELRCDPISGHTALYWYRQSLGQGLEFLIYFQGNSAPDKSGLPSDRFSAERTGGSVSTLTIQRTQQEDSAVYLCASSSTGSYNSPLHFGNGTRLTVT.